The present T cell receptor beta chain was sequenced within a study of cytomegalovirus exposure and HLA in healthy donors. CDR1 is SEHNR and CDR2 is FQNEAQ in the germline V gene (reference sequence). The CDR3 spans 14 residues. The germline V and J ends were trimmed by 1 base and 1 base, with 7 bases remaining between them. Generated by immunoSEQ multiplex PCR, the TCRdb table keeps only in-frame clones and is missing some. This table holds tens of thousands of clones, roughly 94% found once. The genes are TRBV7-9 and TRBJ2-5, with D unclear. Sequences were obtained from PBMCs. The receptor comes from a woman aged 18-29 years in good health and CMV-seropositive. As DNA, the CDR3 is TGTGCCAGCAGCTTAGGCGATAGCCAAGAGACCCAGTACTTC. This codes for CASSLGDSQETQYF.